This passage covers 27 T cell receptor beta chains from one sample sequenced in a study of T cells in Graves' hyperthyroidism and ophthalmopathy. Amplified TCR beta CDR3 regions derived from RNA transcripts. HTBI primers were the set used in a first-round RT-PCR of the TCR CDR3. TCRdb used MiXCR to reprocess the multiplex PCR reads, holding one entry per CDR3 protein. The repertoire has 450,000 to 550,000 distinct CDR3 sequences, about 24% of them found once; the top ten carry 10% to 12%. Source material: blood. Source of these receptors: a woman aged 25-40 years with Graves' ophthalmopathy.

Many counts were recorded for this clonotype. The chain uses TRBV28 and TRBJ2-2; D is uncertain. The CDR3 has 14 residues. V gave up 6 bases and J gave up 6 bases, with 14 bases separating them. Germline values: CDR1 MDHEN, CDR2 SYDVKM. CDR3 DNA: TGTGCCAGCAGCCAAGAAGGCCGTCCCGGGGAGCTGTTTTTT. It is translated as CASSQEGRPGELFF. The full variable domain, completed using reference TRBV28 and TRBJ2-2, is DVKVTQSSRYLVKRTGEKVFLECVQDMDHENMFWYRQDPGLGLRLIYFSYDVKMKEKGDIPEGYSVSREKKERFSLILESASTNQTSMYLCASSQEGRPGELFFGEGSRLTVL.

V usage is TRBV7-2 and J usage is TRBJ2-5, with 11 nucleotides matching TRBD2. Losses at the gene ends were 1 base for V and 4 bases for J; bases not matched to a gene: 5. This CDR3 is built from 16 residues. Germline loops: CDR1 SGHTA, CDR2 FQGNSA. The CDR3 DNA is TGTGCCAGCAGCTTAGTAGCGGGAGGGCCAGGAGAGACCCAGTACTTC. It specifies CASSLVAGGPGETQYF.

This clonotype was counted ten times or more. The chain combines TRBV6-1 with TRBJ1-1; no firm D call. Trimming shortened V by 11 bases and J by 4 bases, and 20 bases separated the two germline ends. CDR1 is MNHNS and CDR2 is SASEGT in the germline V gene. This CDR3 region has 14 residues. The CDR3 spells CAVPDPRWGTEAFF. CDR3 DNA: TGTGCCGTCCCGGACCCCCGGTGGGGCACTGAAGCTTTCTTT.

This clonotype was counted many times. The chain has TRBV9 and TRBJ2-5; D not certain. CDR1 is SGDLS and CDR2 is YYNGEE in the germline V gene. The germline V and J ends were trimmed by 0 bases and 4 bases, with 7 bases remaining between them. The CDR3 is 13 amino acids. As DNA, the CDR3 is TGTGCCAGCAGCGTAGGTGGGTCAGAGACCCAGTACTTC. Translated, it gives CASSVGGSETQYF.

This clonotype occurred many times. The chain carries TRBV30 and TRBJ2-5, with D possibly TRBD2 on 5 matching bases. The V end lost 4 bases, the J end lost 3 bases, and 12 bases lay between the germline ends. The CDR3 has 13 amino acids. Germline V CDR1 and CDR2: GTSNPN, SVGIG (reference sequence). The CDR3 nucleotides are TGTGCCTGGACCCCGGGATCCGAAGAGACCCAGTACTTC. It specifies CAWTPGSEETQYF.

The chain carries TRBV11-2 and TRBJ2-5; perhaps TRBD1 as D (6 bases). Trimming took off 4 bases at V and 2 bases at J, with 17 bases between the two ends. This CDR3 is built from 16 residues. The V gene's germline CDR1 is SGHAT and CDR2 FQNNGV. The CDR3 loop is CASSYNGAGEQETQYF. The DNA for the CDR3 is TGTGCCAGCAGCTACAACGGGGCAGGGGAACAAGAGACCCAGTACTTC.

Ten or more counts support this clonotype. The chain uses TRBV6-2 or TRBV6-3 and TRBJ1-1, with D possibly matching TRBD1 (5 bases). CDR1 and CDR2 from the germline V gene are MNHEY and SVGEGT. The V end lost 2 bases, the J end lost 0 bases, and 7 bases lay between the germline ends. This CDR3 spans 14 amino acids. The CDR3 loop reads CASSYPGMNTEAFF. The CDR3 bases are TGTGCCAGCAGTTACCCAGGGATGAACACTGAAGCTTTCTTT.

The chain carries TRBV28 and TRBJ1-2; D not certain. The CDR3 totals 17 residues. Trimming took 5 bases from V and 1 from J, leaving 20 bases between them. The germline CDR1 and CDR2 sequences are MDHEN and SYDVKM. For the CDR3, the DNA is TGTGCCAGCAGTCTCTCTCCTGGGCGGAGGAATAACTATGGCTACACCTTC. As protein: CASSLSPGRRNNYGYTF.

This clonotype was picked up many times. The V and J genes are TRBV7-9 and TRBJ1-2; D not resolved. Trimming cost V 6 bases and J 1 base, with 9 bases left between them. The CDR3 contains 13 residues. The V gene's germline CDR1 is SEHNR and CDR2 FQNEAQ (reference sequence). The CDR3 loop reads CASSSGFNYGYTF. DNA for the CDR3: TGTGCCAGCAGTTCCGGGTTTAACTATGGCTACACCTTC.

This clonotype was seen just once. J is TRBJ1-2 and V is TRBV12-3 or TRBV12-4; D is unclear. There are 17 residues in the CDR3. V was pared by 6 bases and J by 0 bases, with 20 bases between. CDR3 coding DNA: TGTGCCAGCAGATCCGGCCCTTATCCTCCCACTAACTATGGCTACACCTTC. Amino acids: CASRSGPYPPTNYGYTF.

This clonotype has more than one count but fewer than ten. V and J are TRBV29-1 and TRBJ1-1; D gene unclear. This CDR3 has 13 residues. The germline V and J ends were trimmed by 4 bases and 6 bases, with 15 bases remaining between them. CDR1 SQVTM and CDR2 ANQGSEA come from the germline V gene. CDR3 region: CSVGGLTKAEAFF. In DNA, the CDR3 is TGCAGCGTTGGCGGGCTAACAAAGGCTGAAGCTTTCTTT. The variable domain in full, completed from reference TRBV29-1 and TRBJ1-1, reads SAVISQKPSRDICQRGTSLTIQCQVDSQVTMMFWYRQQPGQSLTLIATANQGSEATYESGFVIDKFPISRPNLTFSTLTVSNMSPEDSSIYLCSVGGLTKAEAFFGQGTRLTVV.

Note on this clonotype: Given the absence of the conserved phenylalanine or tryptophan at the CDR3 end, a read error is likely. No DNA is shown, since the ends of the CDR3 on it are uncertain; the CDR3 is the one TCRdb lists. The chain recombines TRBV28 with TRBJ1-1. The CDR3 is 14 residues long, ends included. Germline-derived CDR1 and CDR2 are MDHEN and SYDVKM. CDR3: CASSSGGRNTEACY.

This clonotype was seen a few times. The genes are TRBV19 and TRBJ2-7, with 14 bases fitting TRBD2. CDR1 is LNHDA, CDR2 SQIVND, per germline (reference sequence). The CDR3 contains 16 residues. The V segment lost 4 bases and the J segment 1 base; nucleotides outside the gene matches: 3. CDR3 in amino acids: CASSKGLAGDSYEQYF. CDR3 nucleotide sequence: TGTGCCAGTAGTAAGGGACTAGCGGGGGATTCCTACGAGCAGTACTTC.

This clonotype was detected only a few times. V gene TRBV2 combines with J gene TRBJ2-7, with 8 bases lining up with TRBD1. J was trimmed by 5 bases and V by 9 bases; bases with no gene match: 6. The CDR3 contains 12 residues. Looked up from germline, CDR1 is SNHLY and CDR2 is FYNNEI. The CDR3 DNA sequence: TGTGCCAGGGGCATGACAGGGGACGAGCAGTACTTC. Its translation: CARGMTGDEQYF.

V usage is TRBV7-2 and J usage is TRBJ2-7; D may be TRBD2 (5 bases). The CDR3 extends over 14 amino acids. The germline gives CDR1 SGHTA, CDR2 FQGNSA. V lost 3 bases, J lost 4 bases, and 13 bases lay in between. CDR3 sequence: CASSFQPGSYEQYF. CDR3 in DNA: TGTGCCAGCAGCTTTCAACCGGGGTCATACGAGCAGTACTTC.

This clonotype was seen repeatedly, ten times or more. V and J are TRBV12-3 or TRBV12-4 and TRBJ1-2; unclear D gene. V was trimmed by 6 bases and J by 7 bases, leaving 12 bases between them. The length of the CDR3 is 12 residues. CDR3 bases: TGTGCCAGCAGCCTCTCTCGGGGTGGCTACACCTTC. Its protein is CASSLSRGGYTF.

This clonotype has just a few counts. Because the CDR3 is missing its conserved closing phenylalanine or tryptophan, this is likely a read error. The chain employs TRBV20-1 and TRBJ2-7; 9 positions agree with TRBD1. The V gene end was trimmed by 1 base and the J gene end by 3 bases; junction bases not matched to a gene: 7. Germline values: CDR1 DFQATT, CDR2 SNEGSKA (reference sequence). The CDR3 is 15 residues long. The CDR3 region is CSARGPGQGSYEQYL. DNA for the CDR3: TGCAGTGCTAGAGGGCCGGGACAGGGTAGCTACGAGCAGTACCTC.

The V gene is TRBV12-3 or TRBV12-4, the J gene TRBJ2-7; D unresolved. CDR3 size: 11 residues. Trimming took off 6 bases at V and 7 bases at J, with 10 bases between the two ends. The CDR3 reads CASSLRQEQYF. In nucleotides, the CDR3 is TGTGCCAGCAGCCTCAGACAAGAGCAGTACTTC.

This sequence joins TRBV5-5 and TRBJ2-5; possibly TRBD1 or TRBD2 for D (6 bases each). Deletions cut 4 bases from V and 1 base from J, with 14 bases between. The CDR3 has 15 amino acids. Per germline, CDR1 SGHKS and CDR2 YYEKEE (reference sequence). DNA for the CDR3: TGTGCCAGCAGCCGGGGGCAGGCAATCCAAGAGACCCAGTACTTC. It translates to CASSRGQAIQETQYF.

This clonotype was counted ten times or more. The chain has TRBV29-1 and TRBJ2-4, with D perhaps TRBD1 (6 bases). Germline CDR1 reads SQVTM; CDR2 reads ANQGSEA. Trimming took 6 bases from V and 0 from J, leaving 12 bases between them. The CDR3 covers 14 residues. In DNA form, the CDR3 reads TGCAGCGTACAGGGCGGTCTAGCCAAAAACATTCAGTACTTC. It is translated as CSVQGGLAKNIQYF.

This clonotype was detected ten times or more. The V and J genes are TRBV7-8 and TRBJ2-5, with 7 nucleotides matching TRBD2. The CDR3 extends over 16 amino acids. With V trimmed by 1 base and J by 2 bases, 7 bases remained unmatched. Germline loops: CDR1 SGHVS, CDR2 FQNEAQ. The CDR3 sequence: CASSLGVTSDQETQYF. The CDR3 nucleotides are TGTGCCAGCAGCTTAGGGGTTACTAGCGATCAAGAGACCCAGTACTTC.

This clonotype was counted ten times or more. This chain links TRBV11-2 with TRBJ2-5; D might be TRBD1 (5 bases). V dropped 4 bases and J dropped 1 base, with 7 bases sitting between them. CDR3 size: 13 residues. Germline V gene lookup returns CDR1 SGHAT and CDR2 FQNNGV. CDR3 region: CASSWTFQETQYF. CDR3 DNA sequence: TGTGCCAGCAGCTGGACATTCCAAGAGACCCAGTACTTC. Looking up the rest from reference TRBV11-2 and TRBJ2-5 gives the full variable domain: EAGVAQSPRYKIIEKRQSVAFWCNPISGHATLYWYQQILGQGPKLLIQFQNNGVVDDSQLPKDRFSAERLKGVDSTLKIQPAKLEDSAVYLCASSWTFQETQYFGPGTRLLVL.

This clonotype showed up just a few times. The rearrangement joins TRBV19 to TRBJ2-2; maybe TRBD1 (6 bases). This CDR3 contains 17 residues. Trimming removed 4 bases at V and 4 bases at J, with 19 bases between. Per germline, CDR1 LNHDA and CDR2 SQIVND (reference sequence). CDR3 sequence: CASSTYFSTGRTGELFF. The CDR3 DNA reads as TGTGCCAGTAGTACATACTTCTCGACAGGCCGCACCGGGGAGCTGTTTTTT.

This chain links TRBV25-1 with TRBJ1-3; D unresolved. Germline lookup yields CDR1 MGHDK and CDR2 SYGVNS. The CDR3 runs 16 residues. The V end lost 1 base, the J end lost 0 bases, and 10 bases lay between the germline ends. The CDR3 region is CASSEFGLHSGNTIYF. In DNA, the CDR3 is TGTGCCAGCAGTGAATTCGGGCTGCACTCTGGAAACACCATATATTTT.

The V and J genes are TRBV12-3 or TRBV12-4 and TRBJ1-1; D gene unclear. This CDR3 comprises 18 residues. V lost 6 bases, J lost 0 bases, and 23 bases lay in between. Written as DNA, the CDR3 is TGTGCCAGCAGCAGGAGGTACACTAGATTCAGGATGAACACTGAAGCTTTCTTT. This gives the protein CASSRRYTRFRMNTEAFF.

In this sample, this clonotype turned up many times. At one of its ends the junction is not consistent with the germline gene, which may arise from a read error. The chain couples TRBV27 to TRBJ1-5; the D is unclear. This CDR3 has 13 residues. Germline CDR1 reads MNHEY; CDR2 reads SMNVEV (reference sequence). The CDR3 loop reads CASSLLGNQPQHF. In DNA, the CDR3 is TGTGCCAGCAGCTTATTGGGCAATCAGCCCCAGCATTTT.

J is TRBJ1-1 and V is TRBV18; TRBD1 matches at 7 bases. CDR3 length: 14 residues. The ends lost 0 bases at V and 6 bases at J; junction bases unmatched: 4. Germline loops: CDR1 KGHSH, CDR2 LQKENI. CDR3 coding DNA: TGTGCCAGCTCACCACCGTCAGGGACAGCTGAAGCTTTCTTT. It is translated as CASSPPSGTAEAFF.